Below, 32 T cell receptor beta chains from the same sample are listed, as sequenced in a study of T cell responses to AZD1222 COVID-19 vaccine. The protocol was immunoSEQ multiplex PCR, while the TCRdb copy is restricted to in-frame clones and leaves out a portion. The table shows fewer than 70,000 clones, with 80% to 90% occurring only once. The specimen comprised peripheral blood, sampled 28 days after the second AZD1222 dose. The receptor set was obtained from an adult who received the AZD1222 COVID-19 vaccine.

This rearrangement joins TRBV12-5 to TRBJ2-2, with D hard to call. The CDR3 spans 18 residues. The germline V and J ends were trimmed by 1 base and 0 bases, with 15 bases remaining between them. Germline V gene lookup returns CDR1 LGHNT and CDR2 FRNRAP. CDR3 coding DNA: TGTGCTAGTGGTTTGGCCCTTTTATCCCCCCCGAACACCGGGGAGCTGTTTTTT. Amino acids: CASGLALLSPPNTGELFF.

Only a few counts were recorded for this clone. The chain is built from TRBV6-2 or TRBV6-3 and TRBJ1-1; TRBD1 matches at 8 bases. Trimming at V came to 2 bases and at J to 1 base, leaving 3 bases not matched to a gene. The germline CDR1 and CDR2 sequences are MNHEY and SVGEGT. This CDR3 is 15 amino acids long. CDR3 protein: CASSYRGTGNTEAFF. CDR3 DNA sequence: TGTGCCAGCAGTTACAGGGGGACAGGGAACACTGAAGCTTTCTTT.

This rearrangement joins TRBV19 to TRBJ2-1, with 12 bases identical to TRBD2. With 4 bases clipped from V and 7 bases from J, the junction kept 5 bases outside the gene matches. This CDR3 comprises 15 residues. Germline V gene sequence: CDR1 LNHDA, CDR2 SQIVND (reference sequence). CDR3 in DNA: TGTGCCAGTAGTAAGGCTAGCGGGGGGGTTAATGAGCAGTTCTTC. Translated: CASSKASGGVNEQFF.

DNA of the CDR3: TGTGCCAGTAGCGTCCCCCCGGGACACAGAGGAGAAAAACTGTTTTTT. Amino acids: CASSVPPGHRGEKLFF. This chain connects TRBV19 to TRBJ1-4; the D gene is possibly TRBD1 (6 bases). V gave up 6 bases and J gave up 8 bases, with 22 bases separating them. The CDR3 has 16 amino acids. Germline CDR1 reads LNHDA; CDR2 reads SQIVND (reference sequence).

The rearrangement links TRBV12-3 or TRBV12-4 to TRBJ1-2; no clear D gene. The V end lost 4 bases, the J end lost 5 bases, and 11 bases lay between the germline ends. CDR3 length: 13 amino acids. The CDR3, as DNA: TGTGCCAGCAGTTCCCCTTTCAGTTATGGCTACACCTTC. Its protein is CASSSPFSYGYTF.

The chain recombines TRBV7-2 with TRBJ1-5; D gene uncertain. Trimming removed 7 bases at V and 7 bases at J, with 20 bases between. This CDR3 region has 15 residues. CDR1 is SGHTA and CDR2 is FQGNSA in the germline V gene. CDR3 in amino acids: CASMPPGGSGQPQHF. The CDR3 bases are TGTGCCAGCATGCCACCGGGTGGGTCCGGACAGCCCCAGCATTTT. Looking up the rest from reference TRBV7-2 and TRBJ1-5 gives the full variable domain: GAGVSQSPSNKVTEKGKDVELRCDPISGHTALYWYRQSLGQGLEFLIYFQGNSAPDKSGLPSDRFSAERTGGSVSTLTIQRTQQEDSAVYLCASMPPGGSGQPQHFGDGTRLSIL.

This chain joins TRBV5-1 and TRBJ2-1, with 14 bases that match TRBD2. Germline values: CDR1 SGHRS, CDR2 YFSETQ. The CDR3 length is 15 residues. V was clipped by 4 bases and J by 7 bases; unmatched bases: 4. The CDR3 nucleotides read TGCGCCAGCAGCCCGGGACTAGCGGGAGTGAATGAGCAGTTCTTC. Translated, it gives CASSPGLAGVNEQFF.

The chain is built from TRBV27 and TRBJ1-6; tentative D call: TRBD1 (5 bases). V lost 6 bases, J lost 6 bases, and 12 bases lay in between. Germline loops: CDR1 MNHEY, CDR2 SMNVEV (reference sequence). The CDR3 sequence is 14 residues long. Here the CDR3 reads CASRSGTGNSPLHF. CDR3 coding DNA: TGTGCCAGCAGATCCGGGACGGGTAATTCACCCCTCCACTTT.

The rearrangement joins TRBV5-1 to TRBJ1-4, with TRBD1 as a possible D gene (5 bases). V dropped 2 bases and J dropped 5 bases, with 10 bases sitting between them. Germline V gene data show CDR1 as SGHRS and CDR2 as YFSETQ. This CDR3 spans 14 amino acids. CDR3 protein: CASSFRDLNEKLFF. The CDR3 DNA sequence: TGCGCCAGCAGCTTCCGGGACCTCAATGAAAAACTGTTTTTT.

CDR3 protein: CASSKLRTGVSDEQYF. CDR3 coding DNA: TGCGCCAGCAGCAAACTGCGGACAGGGGTTTCGGACGAGCAGTACTTC. V gene TRBV5-1 combines with J gene TRBJ2-7, with 9 positions matching TRBD1. The CDR3 is 16 amino acids. Germline loops: CDR1 SGHRS, CDR2 YFSETQ. V trimming: 4 bases; J trimming: 5 bases; junction bases outside the gene matches: 13.

V usage is TRBV10-3 and J usage is TRBJ1-5, with TRBD1 as a possible D gene (5 bases). With 6 bases removed from V and 4 bases from J, the gap between germline ends came to 22 bases. Germline V lookup: CDR1 ENHRY, CDR2 SYGVKD. The CDR3 totals 17 residues. This chain's CDR3 is CAIRADTGTVRNQPQHF. The DNA for the CDR3 is TGTGCCATCAGAGCAGATACCGGGACCGTACGAAATCAGCCCCAGCATTTT.

The chain combines TRBV6-1 with TRBJ2-7; D may be TRBD1 (7 bases). CDR1 and CDR2 from the germline V gene are MNHNS and SASEGT. The CDR3 sequence is 22 residues long. The V end lost 0 bases, the J end lost 0 bases, and 30 bases lay between the germline ends. This chain's CDR3 is CASSEALLDRQPFIGGSYEQYF. The CDR3, as DNA: TGTGCCAGCAGTGAAGCGCTGCTGGACAGGCAACCCTTCATCGGGGGCTCCTACGAGCAGTACTTC.

The rearrangement joins TRBV10-1 to TRBJ1-1; tentatively, D is TRBD1 (6 bases). Germline V gives CDR1 WNHNN, CDR2 SYGVQD (reference sequence). The germline V and J ends were trimmed by 0 bases and 4 bases, with 12 bases remaining between them. This CDR3 spans 15 amino acids. DNA of the CDR3: TGCGCCAGCAGTGAGTCGCGGGCAGGGGTCACTGAAGCTTTCTTT. As protein: CASSESRAGVTEAFF.

The chain couples TRBV7-8 to TRBJ1-2, with 7 nucleotides matching TRBD1. Trimming removed 6 bases from V and 6 bases from J; junction bases left unmatched: 16. The CDR3 contains 16 residues. Germline V CDR1 and CDR2: SGHVS, FQNEAQ. The CDR3 bases are TGTGCCAGCAGTCCCCCGGGGCCGACAGGGTTGAATGGCTACACCTTC. Translating it yields CASSPPGPTGLNGYTF.

The rearrangement links TRBV5-1 to TRBJ2-2; D may match TRBD1 or TRBD2 (5 bases each). This CDR3 region has 17 residues. V was trimmed by 0 bases and J by 2 bases, leaving 14 bases between them. Germline CDR1 SGHRS, CDR2 YFSETQ. The CDR3: CASSLAGVGPNTGELFF. CDR3 DNA: TGCGCCAGCAGCTTGGCCGGGGTGGGACCAAACACCGGGGAGCTGTTTTTT.

This chain uses TRBV3-1 (or the pseudogene TRBV3-2) with TRBJ2-7; a possible D gene is TRBD1 (5 bases). The CDR3 covers 12 residues. Germline values: CDR1 LGHDT, CDR2 YNNKEL (reference sequence). V shed 4 bases and J shed 9 bases, with 13 bases lying between them. The chain's CDR3 is CASSLHQGMQYF. CDR3 sequence (DNA): TGTGCCAGCAGCCTGCATCAGGGAATGCAGTACTTC.

The chain joins TRBV7-9 to TRBJ1-4; 9 bases agree with TRBD1. J was trimmed by 14 bases and V by 5 bases; bases with no gene match: 9. The germline gives CDR1 SEHNR, CDR2 FQNEAQ (reference sequence). The CDR3 sequence is 13 residues long. The DNA of the CDR3 is TGTGCCAGCAGCCTAGGGACAGGGTCCCATCTGTTTTTT. Protein product: CASSLGTGSHLFF.

V usage is TRBV4-2 and J usage is TRBJ1-5; possible D gene TRBD1, 5 bases. The length of the CDR3 is 14 residues. Germline V gives CDR1 LGHNA, CDR2 YNFKEQ. V dropped 0 bases and J dropped 7 bases, with 10 bases sitting between them. CDR3 protein: CASSQDGGLQPQHF. The CDR3 DNA is TGTGCCAGCAGCCAAGATGGGGGTCTCCAGCCCCAGCATTTT.

V gene TRBV19 combines with J gene TRBJ1-4; weak D call: TRBD1 (6 bases). The CDR3 has 17 amino acids. V shed 6 bases and J shed 3 bases, with 20 bases lying between them. CDR1 LNHDA and CDR2 SQIVND come from the germline V gene (reference sequence). CDR3 residues: CASSTGQGYIANEKLFF. CDR3 nucleotides: TGTGCCAGTAGCACGGGGCAGGGGTATATCGCTAATGAAAAACTGTTTTTT.

V gene TRBV5-1 combines with J gene TRBJ2-3; TRBD2 agrees at 9 bases. V gave up 4 bases and J gave up 5 bases; unmatched junction bases: 14. The CDR3 has 17 residues. Germline V CDR1 and CDR2: SGHRS, YFSETQ. The CDR3 here is CASSPLGGRARGDTQYF. The DNA of the CDR3 is TGCGCCAGCAGCCCCCTTGGCGGGAGGGCCAGGGGAGATACGCAGTATTTT.

The chain couples TRBV9 to TRBJ2-1, with 7 bases that match TRBD1. This CDR3 has 14 amino acids. Trimming took 0 bases from V and 12 from J; bases not matched to a gene: 9. The germline V gene encodes CDR1 SGDLS and CDR2 YYNGEE. The CDR3 loop reads CASSVAGGPRGQFF. CDR3 coding DNA: TGTGCCAGCAGCGTAGCAGGGGGACCAAGGGGGCAGTTCTTC.

The table lists this clone with a count of one. The chain uses TRBV29-1 and TRBJ2-3, with no clear D. This CDR3 region has 10 residues. Trimming took off 8 bases at V and 2 bases at J, with 5 bases between the two ends. The germline gives CDR1 SQVTM, CDR2 ANQGSEA. The CDR3 region is CSHATDTQYF. The CDR3 DNA follows: TGCAGCCACGCCACAGATACGCAGTATTTT.

The J gene is TRBJ2-5, the V gene TRBV15; 14 bases match TRBD2. The junction had 3 bases not matched to a gene; V was cut back by 5 bases and J by 4 bases. The CDR3 is 15 residues long. Germline V CDR1 and CDR2: LNHNV, YYDKDF (reference sequence). As DNA, the CDR3 is TGTGCCACCAGCTTCGGACTAGCGGGGGGAGAGACCCAGTACTTC. As protein: CATSFGLAGGETQYF. The full variable domain, rest sourced from reference TRBV15 and TRBJ2-5, is DAMVIQNPRYQVTQFGKPVTLSCSQTLNHNVMYWYQQKSSQAPKLLFHYYDKDFNNEADTPDNFQSRRPNTSFCFLDIRSPGLGDTAMYLCATSFGLAGGETQYFGPGTRLLVL.

This chain connects TRBV6-4 to TRBJ2-3; TRBD2 matches at 8 bases. This CDR3 spans 14 amino acids. Germline CDR1 and CDR2: MRHNA and SNTAGT. The ends lost 2 bases at V and 14 bases at J; junction bases unmatched: 12. The CDR3 DNA reads as TGTGCCAGCAGTGACGGGGCTAGCGGGCCCCGTTGGTATTTT. Its protein product is CASSDGASGPRWYF.

The V call is TRBV5-1, the J call TRBJ2-7; perhaps TRBD1 as D (6 bases). V was pared by 1 base and J by 6 bases, with 11 bases between. The CDR3 is 13 amino acids. Germline V lookup: CDR1 SGHRS, CDR2 YFSETQ. CDR3 in amino acids: CASSLNRTVEQYF. The CDR3 bases are TGCGCCAGCAGCTTGAACCGGACAGTCGAGCAGTACTTC.

The chain combines TRBV3-1 (or the pseudogene TRBV3-2) with TRBJ1-6; 7 bases are a match to TRBD1. The CDR3 is 18 amino acids. Trimming at V came to 1 base and at J to 0 bases, leaving 6 bases not matched to a gene. Looked up from germline, CDR1 is LGHDT and CDR2 is YNNKEL (reference sequence). The CDR3 sequence: CASSQGDSLSSYNSPLHF. The CDR3 nucleotides read TGTGCCAGCAGCCAAGGGGACAGCCTCAGCTCCTATAATTCACCCCTCCACTTT.

The rearrangement uses TRBV19 and TRBJ1-5; the D gene is possibly TRBD1 (5 bases). The CDR3 covers 16 residues. V lost 6 bases and J lost 4, with 19 bases in between. Germline values: CDR1 LNHDA, CDR2 SQIVND (reference sequence). The CDR3 sequence is CASSLGGPRGNQPQHF. DNA for the CDR3: TGTGCCAGTAGCTTAGGAGGGCCCCGGGGGAATCAGCCCCAGCATTTT.

V is TRBV2 and J is TRBJ1-4; unclear D gene. Germline values: CDR1 SNHLY, CDR2 FYNNEI. Between the trimmed V and J ends, which lost 6 bases and 7 bases, there was a span of 15 bases. The CDR3 extends over 14 amino acids. CDR3 region: CASSETWASEKLFF. The CDR3 region has the DNA TGTGCCAGCAGCGAGACTTGGGCCAGTGAAAAACTGTTTTTT.

The chain links TRBV6-5 to TRBJ1-2; 11 nucleotides agree with TRBD1. The junction had 4 bases not matched to a gene; V was cut back by 6 bases and J by 4 bases. Germline CDR1 and CDR2: MNHEY and SVGAGI. This CDR3 comprises 14 residues. Written as DNA, the CDR3 is TGTGCCAGCAGCCGGACAGGGGGCGCCTATGGCTACACCTTC. It codes for CASSRTGGAYGYTF.

The rearrangement joins TRBV6-5 to TRBJ2-7, with a tentative D call TRBD2 (6 bases). V lost 6 bases to trimming and J lost 2 bases, with 11 bases between them. This CDR3 is built from 13 residues. Per the germline V gene, CDR1 is MNHEY and CDR2 is SVGAGI. CDR3 residues: CASRPGLPYEQYF. DNA for the CDR3: TGTGCCAGCAGGCCGGGACTTCCCTACGAGCAGTACTTC.

The chain joins TRBV9 to TRBJ1-2; D is unclear. From germline, CDR1 is SGDLS and CDR2 YYNGEE. This CDR3 is 11 amino acids long. The V and J ends lost 7 bases and 8 bases respectively, with 12 bases between them. This chain's CDR3 is CASDPSDGYTF. The CDR3 region has the DNA TGTGCCAGCGACCCATCGGACGGCTACACCTTC. The variable domain in full, completed from reference TRBV9 and TRBJ1-2, reads DSGVTQTPKHLITATGQRVTLRCSPRSGDLSVYWYQQSLDQGLQFLIQYYNGEERAKGNILERFSAQQFPDLHSELNLSSLELGDSALYFCASDPSDGYTFGSGTRLTVV.

The V call is TRBV24-1, the J call TRBJ1-2, with TRBD1 matching over 10 bases. V shed 4 bases, J shed 6 bases, and the junction held 7 bases outside the gene matches. Germline V gives CDR1 KGHDR, CDR2 SFDVKD. The CDR3 runs to 15 residues. CDR3: CATSDPGTGADGYTF. The CDR3 DNA is TGTGCCACCAGTGACCCAGGGACAGGGGCAGATGGCTACACCTTC.